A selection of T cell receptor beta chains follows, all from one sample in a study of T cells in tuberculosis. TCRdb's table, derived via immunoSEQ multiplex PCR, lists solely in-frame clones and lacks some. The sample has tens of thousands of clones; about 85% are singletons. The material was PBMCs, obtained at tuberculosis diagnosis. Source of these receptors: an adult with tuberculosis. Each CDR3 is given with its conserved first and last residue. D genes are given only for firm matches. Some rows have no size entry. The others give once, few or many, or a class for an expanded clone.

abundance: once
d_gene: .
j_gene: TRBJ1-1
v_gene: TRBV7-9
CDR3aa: CASSKRDYRNTEAFF
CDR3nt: TGTGCCAGCAGCAAGCGGGACTATAGGAACACTGAAGCTTTCTTT

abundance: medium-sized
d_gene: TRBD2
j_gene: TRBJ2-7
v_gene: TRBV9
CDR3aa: CASSVLLAGGPNEQYF
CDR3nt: TGTGCCAGCAGCGTCCTACTAGCGGGAGGGCCCAACGAGCAGTACTTC

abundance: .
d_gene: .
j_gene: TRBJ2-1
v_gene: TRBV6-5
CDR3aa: CASRGDYNEQFF
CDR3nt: TGTGCCAGCAGGGGAGACTACAATGAGCAGTTCTTC

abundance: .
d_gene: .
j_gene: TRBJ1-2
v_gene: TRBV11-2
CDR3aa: CASSDRQNGYTF
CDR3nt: TGTGCCAGCAGCGACCGACAAAATGGCTACACCTTC

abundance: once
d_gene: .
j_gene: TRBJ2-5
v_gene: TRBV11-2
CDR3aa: CASSSPFGFQETQYF
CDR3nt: TGTGCCAGCAGCAGCCCCTTCGGGTTCCAAGAGACCCAGTACTTC

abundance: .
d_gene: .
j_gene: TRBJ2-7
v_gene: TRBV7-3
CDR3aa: CASSLSRASEQYF
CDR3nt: TGTGCCAGCAGCTTAAGCAGGGCCAGCGAGCAGTACTTC

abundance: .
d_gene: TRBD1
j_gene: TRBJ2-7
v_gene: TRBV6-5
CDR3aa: CASRGFDRGFYEQYF
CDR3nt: TGTGCCAGCAGAGGATTTGACAGGGGGTTCTACGAGCAGTACTTC

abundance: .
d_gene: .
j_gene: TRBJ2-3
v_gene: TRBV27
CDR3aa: CASRSLLTDTQYF
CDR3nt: TGTGCCAGCAGATCACTACTCACAGATACGCAGTATTTT

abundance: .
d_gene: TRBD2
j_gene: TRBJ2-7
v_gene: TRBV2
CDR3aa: CASLNAGGSYEQYF
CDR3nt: TGTGCCAGCTTGAACGCGGGAGGCTCCTACGAGCAGTACTTC

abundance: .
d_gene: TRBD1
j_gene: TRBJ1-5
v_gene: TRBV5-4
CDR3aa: CASSLAGGEGQPQHF
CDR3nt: TGTGCCAGCAGCTTGGCAGGGGGTGAGGGCCAGCCCCAGCATTTT

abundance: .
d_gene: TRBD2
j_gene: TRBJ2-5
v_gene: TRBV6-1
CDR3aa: CASSEFGGVAGRETQYF
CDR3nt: TGTGCCAGCAGTGAATTTGGGGGAGTAGCGGGAAGGGAGACCCAGTACTTC

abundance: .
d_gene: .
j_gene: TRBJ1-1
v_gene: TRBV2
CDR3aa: CASRDPPGRSDTEAFF
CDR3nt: TGTGCCAGCAGGGATCCCCCGGGGAGGAGTGACACTGAAGCTTTCTTT

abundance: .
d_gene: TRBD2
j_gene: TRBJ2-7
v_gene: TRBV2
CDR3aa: CASTLLAGELYEQYF
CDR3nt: TGTGCCAGCACACTACTAGCGGGAGAGCTCTACGAGCAGTACTTC

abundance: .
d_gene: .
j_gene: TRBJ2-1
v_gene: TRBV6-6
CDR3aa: CATYEGSGNEQFF
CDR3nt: TGTGCCACCTACGAGGGGAGCGGGAATGAGCAGTTCTTC

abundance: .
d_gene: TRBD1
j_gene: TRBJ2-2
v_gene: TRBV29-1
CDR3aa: CSGSRGLGGELFF
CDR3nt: TGCAGCGGTAGCAGGGGGTTGGGCGGGGAGCTGTTTTTT

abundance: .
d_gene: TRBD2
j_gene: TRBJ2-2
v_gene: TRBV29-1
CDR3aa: CSVDGLAFGDGELFF
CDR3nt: TGCAGCGTTGATGGACTAGCGTTCGGGGACGGGGAGCTGTTTTTT